The clone carrying this TCR beta chain is labeled as medium-sized (0.01 to 0.1%). Its antigen is unidentified. Treatment noted: approximately nine-day PBMC culture with coronavirus spike peptide pools or control peptides (ViraFEST assay). Wells that each held 1.5 million to 2 million PBMCs were cultured with 9.5 to 10 IU/ml IL-2 and 10 ug/ml peptide pools. This sample stems from a study of vaccination and CD4 T cells after COVID-19. Study details: Six men and four women formed the convalescents, two being Hispanic. Blood was drawn a median around 66 days post second dose, range 14 to 241. General study results and limits: Apart from involving relatively few convalescent patients, the work omitted early post-infection timepoints.

Cultured CD4+ T-cell DNA underwent Oncomine TCR Beta short-read sequencing. TCRdb re-derived calls from the PCR reads in MiXCR, one entry per CDR3 protein. Here the sample spans fewer than 20,000 distinct CDR3 sequences, more than 50% being singletons. CDR3 size: 14 residues. V lost 1 base and J 0 bases, leaving 9 bases between the germline ends. Per the germline V gene, CDR1 is DFQATT and CDR2 is SNEGSKA (reference sequence). The sequencing used CD4+ T cells from blood, cultured in vitro, collected before SARS-CoV-2 vaccination. V usage is TRBV20-1 and J usage is TRBJ1-2, with D hard to call. The TCR comes from a human donor who had recovered from COVID-19. The CDR3 sequence is CSARGDGSNYGYTF. The CDR3 bases are TGCAGTGCTAGAGGCGACGGCTCTAACTATGGCTACACCTTC.